Listed here are 21 T cell receptor beta chains from one sample, sequenced in a study of T cell responses to AZD1222 COVID-19 vaccine. Sequencing used immunoSEQ multiplex PCR; TCRdb keeps in-frame clones, though not all of them. The table includes about 150,000 clones, around 93% detected once. Material: peripheral blood, obtained on day 0 of AZD1222 vaccination. These receptors were obtained from an adult in good health.

V is TRBV5-5 and J is TRBJ1-1; D remains unclear. Germline assignment: CDR1 SGHKS and CDR2 YYEKEE (reference sequence). Trimming took off 5 bases at V and 4 bases at J, with 18 bases between the two ends. There are 15 residues in the CDR3. CDR3: CASRPIQPLGTEAFF. The CDR3 DNA is TGTGCCAGCAGACCGATACAGCCGCTGGGCACTGAAGCTTTCTTT.

The J gene is TRBJ2-3, the V gene TRBV11-3; TRBD2 is a possible D gene (5 bases). CDR3 size: 14 residues. CDR1 SGHNT and CDR2 YENEEA come from the germline V gene. The germline V and J ends were trimmed by 5 bases and 6 bases, with 15 bases remaining between them. The CDR3 DNA follows: TGTGCCAGCAGCCCAAGCGGCAGCTCTGATACGCAGTATTTT. As protein: CASSPSGSSDTQYF.

V usage is TRBV6-5 and J usage is TRBJ1-6, with 8 bases aligning to TRBD1. Germline CDR1 is MNHEY and CDR2 is SVGAGI. The CDR3 length is 16 residues. V was pared by 0 bases and J by 10 bases, with 8 bases of the junction left unmatched. The CDR3 bases are TGTGCCAGCAGTTACTCGAATACAGGGGGAGAATCACCCCTCCACTTT. It translates to CASSYSNTGGESPLHF.

This chain uses TRBV18 with TRBJ2-1; D perhaps matches TRBD2 (5 bases). The CDR3 has 16 amino acids. Germline V CDR1 and CDR2: KGHSH, LQKENI. Trimming stripped 1 base from V and 4 bases from J, with 14 bases between. The CDR3 protein is CASSPQKTNSYNEQFF. CDR3 DNA sequence: TGTGCCAGCTCACCACAAAAGACTAACTCATACAATGAGCAGTTCTTC.

The J gene is TRBJ2-2, the V gene TRBV24-1; D is ambiguous. Germline-derived CDR1 and CDR2 are KGHDR and SFDVKD. This CDR3 contains 14 residues. Trimming pared 4 bases from V and 6 bases from J, leaving 11 bases between. The CDR3: CATSDTERPGELFF. The DNA for the CDR3 is TGTGCCACCAGTGACACCGAGCGTCCCGGGGAGCTGTTTTTT.

V gene TRBV28 combines with J gene TRBJ2-4; D may be TRBD1 (6 bases). This CDR3 is built from 16 residues. The germline gives CDR1 MDHEN, CDR2 SYDVKM. V lost 1 base and J lost 0, with 10 bases in between. The CDR3 nucleotides are TGTGCCAGCAGTTTATCCCAGGGGTTAGCCAAAAACATTCAGTACTTC. This codes for CASSLSQGLAKNIQYF.

As regards this clone: This sample also contains other DNA sequences that code for the same CDR3. The rearrangement uses TRBV12-3 or TRBV12-4 and TRBJ2-5; no clear D. The germline V and J ends were trimmed by 2 bases and 4 bases, with 2 bases remaining between them. This CDR3 is 11 amino acids long. The CDR3 sequence is CASSLSETQYF. The CDR3 bases are TGTGCCAGCAGTTTATCAGAGACCCAGTACTTC.

This chain joins TRBV5-1 and TRBJ1-1; tentatively, D is TRBD1 (6 bases). The CDR3 length is 15 residues. Trimming stripped 4 bases from V and 0 bases from J, with 13 bases between. Germline assignment: CDR1 SGHRS and CDR2 YFSETQ. CDR3 amino acids: CASSPHRELNTEAFF. The CDR3 nucleotides are TGCGCCAGCAGCCCTCACAGGGAGTTGAACACTGAAGCTTTCTTT.

This chain connects TRBV19 to TRBJ1-4; D gene unclear. The germline V gene has CDR1 LNHDA and CDR2 SQIVND (reference sequence). This CDR3 comprises 15 residues. The germline V and J ends were trimmed by 7 bases and 0 bases, with 12 bases remaining between them. This CDR3 is CASTSADATNEKLFF. In nucleotides, the CDR3 is TGTGCCAGTACGTCGGCGGATGCAACTAATGAAAAACTGTTTTTT.

This sequence joins TRBV28 and TRBJ1-2; D is ambiguous. Germline loops: CDR1 MDHEN, CDR2 SYDVKM. This CDR3 spans 12 amino acids. V dropped 2 bases and J dropped 1 base, with 2 bases sitting between them. This CDR3 is CASSLLNYGYTF. The CDR3 region has the DNA TGTGCCAGCAGTTTACTTAACTATGGCTACACCTTC.

V gene TRBV27 combines with J gene TRBJ2-5, with a weak D call TRBD2 (5 bases). This CDR3 region has 14 residues. Germline V CDR1 and CDR2: MNHEY, SMNVEV (reference sequence). Between the trimmed V and J ends, which lost 0 bases and 7 bases, there was a span of 12 bases. CDR3 coding DNA: TGTGCCAGCAGTTTATCTTACGGCAGCGGGACCCAGTACTTC. This sequence encodes CASSLSYGSGTQYF.

The chain uses TRBV5-1 and TRBJ1-2, with a possible D match to TRBD1 (6 bases). CDR3 length equals 13 residues. Trimming stripped 4 bases from V and 4 bases from J, with 11 bases between. The V gene's germline CDR1 is SGHRS and CDR2 YFSETQ. For the CDR3, the DNA is TGCGCCAGCAGCACAGGGTACGGCTATGGCTACACCTTC. Translated: CASSTGYGYGYTF.

This chain joins TRBV3-1 (or the pseudogene TRBV3-2) and TRBJ1-5; TRBD1 matches at 7 bases. The germline CDR1 and CDR2 sequences are LGHDT and YNNKEL (reference sequence). V shed 4 bases and J 6 bases; nucleotides not matched to a gene: 3. This CDR3 spans 13 amino acids. The CDR3 coding sequence is TGTGCCAGCAGCCGACAGGGAGGTCAGCCCCAGCATTTT. It translates to CASSRQGGQPQHF.

This chain links TRBV4-1 with TRBJ1-6; TRBD1 aligns across 10 bases. V shed 4 bases and J 10 bases; nucleotides not matched to a gene: 13. Germline CDR1 is MGHRA and CDR2 is YSYEKL. The CDR3 is 17 amino acids. The CDR3 DNA reads TGCGCCAGCAGCCTGTATGGGACAGGGGATGGAAGCTCACCCCTCCACTTT. Translation gives CASSLYGTGDGSSPLHF.

The CDR3 coding sequence is TGTGCCACCAGTGACCCGGGACAGGGAGGTGAAAAACTGTTTTTT. Encoded protein: CATSDPGQGGEKLFF. J is TRBJ1-4 and V is TRBV24-1, with 9 bases identical to TRBD1. The CDR3 is 15 amino acids. V lost 4 bases, J lost 7 bases, and 6 bases stayed unmatched. Looked up from germline, CDR1 is KGHDR and CDR2 is SFDVKD.

The chain has TRBV10-3 and TRBJ2-3; possibly TRBD2 for D (6 bases). This CDR3 comprises 11 residues. With 10 bases removed from V and 1 base from J, the gap between germline ends came to 6 bases. Germline V gene lookup returns CDR1 ENHRY and CDR2 SYGVKD. The CDR3 DNA is TGTGCCACGGGGGGCACAGATACGCAGTATTTT. As protein: CATGGTDTQYF.

Points on this clone: This specimen includes other DNA sequences encoding the same CDR3. The chain is built from TRBV12-3 or TRBV12-4 and TRBJ1-2, with D possibly being TRBD1 (5 bases). CDR3 size: 13 residues. V was shortened by 6 bases and J by 4 bases, with 12 bases between the two germline ends. The CDR3 DNA is TGTGCCAGCAGCCGCGACAGACGCTATGGCTACACCTTC. It encodes CASSRDRRYGYTF.

V and J are TRBV5-1 and TRBJ1-3; weak D call: TRBD1 (6 bases). From germline, CDR1 is SGHRS and CDR2 YFSETQ. Trimming pared 4 bases from V and 0 bases from J, leaving 14 bases between. This CDR3 has 16 amino acids. For the CDR3, the DNA is TGCGCCAGCAGCGCGGCGGGGGGCTACTCTGGAAACACCATATATTTT. Amino acids: CASSAAGGYSGNTIYF.

The chain recombines TRBV2 with TRBJ1-5; 8 bases fit TRBD1. The CDR3 consists of 13 residues. The ends lost 4 bases at V and 6 bases at J; junction bases unmatched: 2. CDR1 and CDR2 from the germline V gene are SNHLY and FYNNEI. The CDR3 coding sequence is TGTGCCAGCAGTGGACAGGGGCCTCAGCCCCAGCATTTT. As protein: CASSGQGPQPQHF.

The J gene is TRBJ2-7, the V gene TRBV18; 9 bases agree with TRBD2. The CDR3 runs 17 residues. The trim removed 6 bases at V and 2 bases at J, leaving 14 bases unmatched. Germline CDR1 and CDR2: KGHSH and LQKENI. The CDR3 bases are TGTGCCAGCTCCCCCGCCAGCGGGGGGCTTGAAACCTACGAGCAGTACTTC. It codes for CASSPASGGLETYEQYF.

The chain employs TRBV6-5 and TRBJ2-1; D uncertain. Germline CDR1 reads MNHEY; CDR2 reads SVGAGI. Trimming removed 0 bases at V and 4 bases at J, with 7 bases between. This CDR3 region has 14 residues. CDR3 sequence reads: CASSYSGHYNEQFF. DNA of the CDR3: TGTGCCAGCAGTTACTCGGGCCATTACAATGAGCAGTTCTTC.